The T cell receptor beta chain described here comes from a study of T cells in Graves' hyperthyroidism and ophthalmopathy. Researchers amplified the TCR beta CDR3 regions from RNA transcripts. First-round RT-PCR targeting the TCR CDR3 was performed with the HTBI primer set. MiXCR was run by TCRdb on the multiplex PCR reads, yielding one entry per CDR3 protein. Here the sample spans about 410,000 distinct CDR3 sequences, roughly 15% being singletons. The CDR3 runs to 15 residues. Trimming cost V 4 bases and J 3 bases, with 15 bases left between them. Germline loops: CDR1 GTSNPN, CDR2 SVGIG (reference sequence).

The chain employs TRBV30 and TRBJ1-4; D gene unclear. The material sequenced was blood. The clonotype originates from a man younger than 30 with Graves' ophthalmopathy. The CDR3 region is CAWIHSEAANEKLFF. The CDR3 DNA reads TGTGCCTGGATCCACTCAGAGGCTGCTAATGAAAAACTGTTTTTT.